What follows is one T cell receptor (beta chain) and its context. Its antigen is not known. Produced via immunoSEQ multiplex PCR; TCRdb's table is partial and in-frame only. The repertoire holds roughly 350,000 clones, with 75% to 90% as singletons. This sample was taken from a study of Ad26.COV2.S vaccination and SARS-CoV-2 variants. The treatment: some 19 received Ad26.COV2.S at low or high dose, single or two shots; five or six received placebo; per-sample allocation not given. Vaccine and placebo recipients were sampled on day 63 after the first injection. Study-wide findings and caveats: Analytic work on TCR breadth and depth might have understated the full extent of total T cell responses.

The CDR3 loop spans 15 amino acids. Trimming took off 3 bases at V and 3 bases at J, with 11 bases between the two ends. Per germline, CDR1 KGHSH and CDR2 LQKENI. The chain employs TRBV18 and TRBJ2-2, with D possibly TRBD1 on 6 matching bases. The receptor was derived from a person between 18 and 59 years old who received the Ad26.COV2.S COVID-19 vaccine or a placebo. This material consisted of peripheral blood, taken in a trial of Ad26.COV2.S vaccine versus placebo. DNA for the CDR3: TGTGCCAGCTCACCGACGGGACAAGACACCGGGGAGCTGTTTTTT. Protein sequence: CASSPTGQDTGELFF. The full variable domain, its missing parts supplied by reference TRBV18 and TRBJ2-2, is NAGVMQNPRHLVRRRGQEARLRCSPMKGHSHVYWYRQLPEEGLKFMVYLQKENIIDESGMPKERFSAEFPKEGPSILRIQQVVRGDSAAYFCASSPTGQDTGELFFGEGSRLTVL.